These 8 T cell receptor beta chains originate from one sample sequenced in a study of blood T cell repertoires in COVID-19. TCRdb's copy holds only in-frame clones and misses some; the assay was immunoSEQ multiplex PCR. This table holds roughly 110,000 clones, over 65% found once. Sequenced input: peripheral blood. Receptor source: a man older than 75 with COVID-19, enrolled during active disease.

DNA for the CDR3: TGTGCCAGCAGTTTCGACGGGGTCATACTACTTCTCTATGGCTACACCTTC. Residues: CASSFDGVILLLYGYTF. The chain has TRBV28 and TRBJ1-2; no definite D call. Trimming removed 3 bases from V and 4 bases from J, with 21 bases in between. From germline, CDR1 is MDHEN and CDR2 SYDVKM. The CDR3 runs to 17 residues.

This clone was counted once. The chain recombines TRBV28 with TRBJ2-1; the D gene is possibly TRBD1 (5 bases). Between the trimmed V and J ends, which lost 7 bases and 3 bases, there was a span of 16 bases. Germline CDR1 reads MDHEN; CDR2 reads SYDVKM. The CDR3 extends over 15 amino acids. For the CDR3, the DNA is TGTGCCAGCACCTCTACAGGTCTACTCTACAATGAGCAGTTCTTC. It is translated as CASTSTGLLYNEQFF. The full variable domain, with the rest looked up from reference TRBV28 and TRBJ2-1, is DVKVTQSSRYLVKRTGEKVFLECVQDMDHENMFWYRQDPGLGLRLIYFSYDVKMKEKGDIPEGYSVSREKKERFSLILESASTNQTSMYLCASTSTGLLYNEQFFGPGTRLTVL.

The V gene is TRBV27, the J gene TRBJ1-5; 7 bases fit TRBD1. The CDR3 spans 16 residues. The V segment lost 5 bases and the J segment 4 bases; nucleotides outside the gene matches: 11. Germline assignment: CDR1 MNHEY and CDR2 SMNVEV (reference sequence). CDR3: CASSSGGGAINQPQHF. The CDR3 nucleotides are TGTGCCAGCAGTAGCGGAGGGGGCGCGATTAATCAGCCCCAGCATTTT.

This clone was detected once. The chain employs TRBV9 and TRBJ2-3; no clear D. The CDR3 totals 13 residues. Germline V lookup: CDR1 SGDLS, CDR2 YYNGEE. The V end was cut by 0 bases, the J end by 4 bases, with 6 bases between. The CDR3 region is CASSVATADTQYF. The CDR3 bases are TGTGCCAGCAGCGTAGCTACGGCAGATACGCAGTATTTT. The complete variable domain, with remaining parts taken from reference TRBV9 and TRBJ2-3, reads DSGVTQTPKHLITATGQRVTLRCSPRSGDLSVYWYQQSLDQGLQFLIQYYNGEERAKGNILERFSAQQFPDLHSELNLSSLELGDSALYFCASSVATADTQYFGPGTRLTVL.

The CDR3: CASSSWYVRGNYGYTF. In nucleotides, the CDR3 is TGTGCCAGCTCTTCATGGTACGTCAGGGGGAACTATGGCTACACCTTC. This chain uses TRBV28 with TRBJ1-2, with 7 bases lining up with TRBD1. This CDR3 is built from 16 residues. Germline CDR1 reads MDHEN; CDR2 reads SYDVKM. The trim removed 8 bases at V and 2 bases at J, leaving 14 bases unmatched.

In this sample, this clone turned up a few times. Here the CDR3 reads CASSLQGYIQPQHF. The CDR3 DNA reads TGTGCCAGCAGCTTACAGGGTTATATCCAGCCCCAGCATTTT. The chain links TRBV7-3 to TRBJ1-5; D is possibly TRBD1 (5 bases). This CDR3 region has 14 residues. Germline V gene lookup returns CDR1 SGHTA and CDR2 FQGTGA. The V end was cut by 2 bases, the J end by 7 bases, with 12 bases between.

The V call is TRBV10-3, the J call TRBJ2-2; TRBD1 agrees at 9 bases. The J segment lost 6 bases and the V segment lost 4 bases, leaving 6 bases of the junction unmatched. Germline CDR1 is ENHRY and CDR2 is SYGVKD. The CDR3 is 15 amino acids. CDR3: CAISAGQGNPGELFF. The CDR3, as DNA: TGTGCCATCAGTGCCGGACAGGGGAATCCCGGGGAGCTGTTTTTT.

The rearrangement joins TRBV5-8 to TRBJ2-1, with TRBD2 matching over 8 bases. Germline assignment: CDR1 SGHTS and CDR2 YDEGEE. Trimming cost V 4 bases and J 4 bases; bases outside gene matches: 10. The CDR3 is 16 amino acids. CDR3 DNA: TGTGCCAGCAGCGGCGCCACTAGCGGCCTATACAATGAGCAGTTCTTC. This encodes CASSGATSGLYNEQFF.